Listed here are 6 T cell receptor beta chains from one sample, sequenced in a study of T-cell memory formation after mild COVID-19. Using its own MiXCR run on the 5' RACE reads, TCRdb lists one record per CDR3 protein. The sample lists about 470,000 distinct CDR3 sequences, roughly 25% occurring once. Sequencing was carried out using PBMCs or a T cell subset sorted from them (not recorded which). Receptors originate from an adult woman who had mild COVID-19 (a few samples of this study predate the infection). Cell type and time point are not known.

V and J are TRBV6-5 and TRBJ2-7; D may be TRBD2 (6 bases). Germline CDR1 and CDR2: MNHEY and SVGAGI. The CDR3 runs 13 residues. CDR3 bases: TGTATTACGAGAGCTCACGGGGGCTACGAGCAGTACTTC. It translates to CITRAHGGYEQYF.

This chain connects TRBV5-4 to TRBJ2-1; the D gene is possibly TRBD1 (6 bases). V lost 0 bases and J lost 10, with 8 bases in between. Germline-derived CDR1 and CDR2 are SGHNT and YYREEE (reference sequence). CDR3 length: 12 amino acids. This chain's CDR3 is CASSLGQDEQFF. In nucleotides, the CDR3 is TGTGCCAGCAGCTTGGGACAGGACGAGCAGTTCTTC. The full variable domain, its missing parts supplied by reference TRBV5-4 and TRBJ2-1, is ETGVTQSPTHLIKTRGQQVTLRCSSQSGHNTVSWYQQALGQGPQFIFQYYREEENGRGNFPPRFSGLQFPNYSSELNVNALELDDSALYLCASSLGQDEQFFGPGTRLTVL.

The chain couples TRBV29-1 to TRBJ1-2; D gene unclear. Trimming shortened V by 6 bases and J by 1 base, and 18 bases separated the two germline ends. Germline CDR1 reads SQVTM; CDR2 reads ANQGSEA. The CDR3 covers 15 residues. The CDR3 bases are TGCAGCGTGGGCGGGCTAGGCAGCGATAACTATGGCTACACCTTC. Translated: CSVGGLGSDNYGYTF.

CDR3 nucleotides: TGTGCCTGGAGTGGGAACCGGGGATATAACACCGGGGAGCTGTTTTTT. Translating it yields CAWSGNRGYNTGELFF. V and J are TRBV30 and TRBJ2-2; D may be TRBD2 (5 bases). Germline values: CDR1 GTSNPN, CDR2 SVGIG (reference sequence). The CDR3 consists of 16 residues. V was pared by 1 base and J by 2 bases, with 14 bases between. Based on the CDR3 plus reference TRBV30 and TRBJ2-2, the full variable domain is SQTIHQWPATLVQPVGSPLSLECTVEGTSNPNLYWYRQAAGRGLQLLFYSVGIGQISSEVPQNLSASRPQDRQFILSSKKLLLSDSGFYLCAWSGNRGYNTGELFFGEGSRLTVL.

In nucleotides, the CDR3 is TGTGCCACCAGTGATCCTTTCGCCGGGACAGGGGGGCCCCAGCATTTT. Its translation is CATSDPFAGTGGPQHF. J is TRBJ1-5 and V is TRBV24-1; 11 bases fit TRBD1. Trimming cost V 3 bases and J 9 bases; bases outside gene matches: 9. Germline lookup yields CDR1 KGHDR and CDR2 SFDVKD. The CDR3 is made up of 16 amino acids.

This clonotype was seen a handful of times. J is TRBJ2-3 and V is TRBV6-5; 7 nucleotides match TRBD2. Trimming took 6 bases from V and 5 from J; bases not matched to a gene: 11. This CDR3 has 15 residues. CDR1 and CDR2 (germline): MNHEY, SVGAGI. This chain's CDR3 is CASSRWGGRGDTQYF. The CDR3 nucleotides read TGTGCCAGCAGCCGATGGGGAGGGAGGGGAGATACGCAGTATTTT.